This record concerns one T cell receptor beta chain sequence. The data belong to a study of blood T cell repertoires in COVID-19. Looking at the study overall: Whether acute or convalescent, the COVID-19 samples came from the United States, Italy and Spain.

As processed by the authors: By means of reference gene primer amplification, nucleated cell counts were estimated. Using immunoSEQ multiplex PCR, the repertoire was profiled, and TCRdb retains in-frame clones only, with some absent. Clone size and the V and J calls come from that table; the DNA yielded D and trimming. The sample lists about 63,000 clones, about 88% occurring once. Germline CDR1 reads LNHDA; CDR2 reads SQIVND (reference sequence). The V end was cut by 9 bases, the J end by 2 bases, with 17 bases between. CDR3 length: 15 amino acids. The J gene is TRBJ1-5, the V gene TRBV19; TRBD1 might be the D (6 bases). The source is a human donor in a cohort sampled during active COVID-19. Sequencing was performed on peripheral blood. The CDR3 loop is CASRDTPRGNQPQHF. For the CDR3, the DNA is TGTGCCAGCCGGGACACCCCGAGGGGCAATCAGCCCCAGCATTTT.